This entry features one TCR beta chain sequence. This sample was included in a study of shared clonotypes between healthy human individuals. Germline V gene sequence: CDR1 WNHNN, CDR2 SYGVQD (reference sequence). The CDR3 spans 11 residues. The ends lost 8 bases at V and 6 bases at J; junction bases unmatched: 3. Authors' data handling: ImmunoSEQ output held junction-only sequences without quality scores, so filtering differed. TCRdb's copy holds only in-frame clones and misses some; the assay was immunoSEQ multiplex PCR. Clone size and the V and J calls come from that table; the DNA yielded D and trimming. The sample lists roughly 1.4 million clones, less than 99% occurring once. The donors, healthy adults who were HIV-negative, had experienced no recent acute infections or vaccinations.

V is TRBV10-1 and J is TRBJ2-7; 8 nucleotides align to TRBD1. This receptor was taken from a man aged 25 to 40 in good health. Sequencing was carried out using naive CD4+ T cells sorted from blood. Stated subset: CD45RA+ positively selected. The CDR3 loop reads CASRGTGEQYF. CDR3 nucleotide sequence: TGCGCCAGCCGAGGGACAGGCGAGCAGTACTTC.